Below are 18 T cell receptor beta chains sequenced from a single sample in a study of breast tumors, draining lymph nodes, adjacent tissues. TCRdb called the multiplex PCR reads again in MiXCR, with one record for every CDR3 protein. The sample yields some 130,000 distinct CDR3 sequences, 15% to 20% seen once. Samples came from axillary lymph nodes draining the breast cancer. The sequencing input was axillary lymph node tissue. These receptors all stem from a female donor with breast cancer. Some clones in this sample may be carry-over from other donors' samples.

This clonotype was observed at least ten times. This CDR3 reads CASSDHSTVLTIGGYGYTF. For the CDR3, the DNA is TGTGCCAGCAGTGATCACTCGACAGTTCTTACGATAGGGGGATATGGCTACACCTTC. The chain links TRBV25-1 to TRBJ1-2; TRBD1 is a possible D gene (6 bases). The CDR3 spans 19 residues. Per germline, CDR1 MGHDK and CDR2 SYGVNS. V lost 3 bases and J lost 5, with 28 bases in between.

In regard to this clonotype: One end of the junction is discordant with germline, which a read error may explain. This chain joins TRBV9 and TRBJ2-1; 9 bases align to TRBD2. CDR3 length: 16 amino acids. The germline gives CDR1 SGDLS, CDR2 YYNGEE. CDR3 coding DNA: TGTGCCAGCGGCGTAGGTGGCGGGAGGGGCAACAATGAGCAGTTCTTC. The encoded protein is CASGVGGGRGNNEQFF.

The sample holds many counts of this clonotype. The chain uses TRBV5-1 and TRBJ1-4; 8 bases line up with TRBD1. There are 15 residues in the CDR3. In germline, CDR1 is SGHRS, CDR2 YFSETQ. The junction had 7 bases not matched to a gene; V was cut back by 3 bases and J by 6 bases. The CDR3 coding sequence is TGCGCCAGCAGCTGGGGAACAGGGGGTTATGAAAAACTGTTTTTT. It codes for CASSWGTGGYEKLFF.

This clonotype was found many times. The chain joins TRBV5-1 to TRBJ1-3; TRBD1 is a possible D gene (5 bases). Trimming took off 5 bases at V and 2 bases at J, with 14 bases between the two ends. The CDR3 runs to 15 residues. Germline V CDR1 and CDR2: SGHRS, YFSETQ. The CDR3 is CASSRDGIAGNTIYF. CDR3 in DNA: TGCGCCAGCAGTCGGGACGGTATCGCTGGAAACACCATATATTTT.

The chain has TRBV11-2 and TRBJ1-3; D is ambiguous. Trimming pared 2 bases from V and 2 bases from J, leaving 16 bases between. The length of the CDR3 is 17 residues. CDR1 is SGHAT, CDR2 FQNNGV, per germline. The DNA for the CDR3 is TGTGCCAGCAGCTTATTCAGCTCGGGGATAACTGGAAACACCATATATTTT. As protein: CASSLFSSGITGNTIYF.

A word on this clonotype: Given a much more abundant clone one base away, this may be a read error. The J gene is TRBJ2-7, the V gene TRBV6-5, with D perhaps TRBD1 (6 bases). CDR1 is MNHEY and CDR2 is SVGAGI in the germline V gene. The CDR3 has 11 amino acids. Trimming stripped 6 bases from V and 9 bases from J, with 12 bases between. CDR3 amino acids: CASRTGDGQYF. CDR3 nucleotides: TGTGCCAGCAGGACAGGCGACGGGCAGTACTTC.

This clonotype was recorded many times. V gene TRBV10-2 combines with J gene TRBJ2-7, with TRBD2 matching 13 bases. This CDR3 is 17 amino acids long. Germline V gene lookup returns CDR1 WSHSY and CDR2 SAAADI. With 3 bases clipped from V and 4 bases from J, the junction kept 9 bases outside the gene matches. The CDR3, as DNA: TGCGCCAGCAGTGATCGAACTAGCGGGAGGGCCAAGTACGAGCAGTACTTC. It translates to CASSDRTSGRAKYEQYF.

This clonotype appeared many times. The CDR3 sequence: CSARTSWETQYF. DNA for the CDR3: TGCAGTGCCCGGACTAGCTGGGAGACCCAGTACTTC. The gene calls are TRBV20-1 and TRBJ2-5, with TRBD2 identical over 8 bases. With V trimmed by 6 bases and J by 5 bases, 5 bases remained unmatched. Germline CDR1 is DFQATT and CDR2 is SNEGSKA (reference sequence). CDR3 length: 12 residues.

This clonotype occurred many times. This sequence joins TRBV6-1 and TRBJ2-7; 7 nucleotides line up with TRBD2. Looked up from germline, CDR1 is MNHNS and CDR2 is SASEGT. This CDR3 contains 13 residues. V lost 8 bases and J lost 2; bases outside the gene matches: 6. DNA for the CDR3: TGTGCCAGCCATAAAAGCGGGACCTACGAGCAGTACTTC. Encoded protein: CASHKSGTYEQYF.

This clonotype has a count of ten or more. The genes are TRBV7-9 and TRBJ1-5; 10 nucleotides align to TRBD1. Trimming removed 5 bases from V and 14 bases from J; junction bases left unmatched: 12. Germline-derived CDR1 and CDR2 are SEHNR and FQNEAQ (reference sequence). The CDR3 has 14 residues. CDR3 sequence (DNA): TGTGCCAGCAGCCCGTCCCGGGACAGGGGAGCTAAGCATTTT. Translated, it gives CASSPSRDRGAKHF.

This clonotype was seen ten or more times. This chain uses TRBV18 with TRBJ1-2, with 7 bases aligning to TRBD1. J gave up 8 bases and V 3 bases, and 12 bases lay outside the gene matches. Germline assignment: CDR1 KGHSH and CDR2 LQKENI. The CDR3 extends over 15 amino acids. DNA for the CDR3: TGTGCCAGCTCACCTTCCACGACAGGGAGGTTAGGCTACACCTTC. It yields the protein CASSPSTTGRLGYTF.

This clonotype was seen only a few times. The rearrangement uses TRBV7-3 and TRBJ2-6; D is possibly TRBD2 (7 bases). Trimming stripped 5 bases from V and 0 bases from J, with 29 bases between. From germline, CDR1 is SGHTA and CDR2 FQGTGA. The CDR3 is made up of 22 amino acids. The chain's CDR3 is CASSVPGGRGLFVGSGANVLTF. Written as DNA, the CDR3 is TGTGCCAGCAGCGTCCCCGGGGGGAGGGGGTTATTTGTTGGCTCTGGGGCCAACGTCCTGACTTTC.

The sample holds one count of this clonotype. A much larger clone sits a single nucleotide away, making a read error possible. The J gene is TRBJ2-5, the V gene TRBV18; TRBD2 aligns across 7 bases. V was pared by 6 bases and J by 7 bases, with 11 bases of the junction left unmatched. The CDR3 has 14 residues. Germline loops: CDR1 KGHSH, CDR2 LQKENI. In DNA form, the CDR3 reads TGTGCCAGCTCCCCAACCCTAGCGGAAGGGACCCAGTACTTC. The encoded protein is CASSPTLAEGTQYF.

Remarks on this clonotype: This may come from a read error, since a much larger clone is one base off. The chain recombines TRBV11-2 with TRBJ2-5; a possible D gene is TRBD2 (7 bases). Germline CDR1 and CDR2: SGHAT and FQNNGV. The CDR3 has 16 residues. Trimming stripped 1 base from V and 4 bases from J, with 16 bases between. The CDR3 DNA reads as TGTGCCAGCAGCTTAGCCGGACTAGGGGGAGTAGAGACCCAGTACTTC. Its protein is CASSLAGLGGVETQYF. Supplemented by reference TRBV11-2 and TRBJ2-5, the full variable domain reads EAGVAQSPRYKIIEKRQSVAFWCNPISGHATLYWYQQILGQGPKLLIQFQNNGVVDDSQLPKDRFSAERLKGVDSTLKIQPAKLEDSAVYLCASSLAGLGGVETQYFGPGTRLLVL.

This clonotype showed up many times. Its ends do not fully match the called genes, so a read error is possible. J is TRBJ1-2 and V is TRBV12-3 or TRBV12-4; TRBD1 agrees at 7 bases. CDR3 length: 16 residues. CDR3 bases: TGTGCCAGCAGTCTAGCGGGCCGGGACAGACCTTATGGCTACACCTTC. This translates into CASSLAGRDRPYGYTF.

This clonotype was recorded at least ten times. The V call is TRBV11-3, the J call TRBJ2-1, with 9 nucleotides matching TRBD2. CDR1 is SGHNT, CDR2 YENEEA, per germline. Trimming took 7 bases from V and 2 from J; bases not matched to a gene: 3. This CDR3 has 14 residues. Here the CDR3 reads CASNRGGAYNEQFF. The CDR3 nucleotides are TGTGCCAGCAATCGCGGGGGGGCCTACAATGAGCAGTTCTTC.

Concerning this clonotype: Sequence at one end of the junction differs from germline and may be a read error. The J gene is TRBJ2-5, the V gene TRBV9; 11 nucleotides line up with TRBD2. The CDR3 consists of 14 residues. The germline V gene has CDR1 SGDLS and CDR2 YYNGEE. This CDR3 is CAGSTGTSGSTQYF. Written as DNA, the CDR3 is TGTGCCGGCAGCACAGGGACTAGCGGTTCAACCCAGTACTTC.

This clonotype appeared many times. V is TRBV7-8 and J is TRBJ2-3; possibly TRBD2 for D (7 bases). CDR3 length: 17 amino acids. Trimming took off 2 bases at V and 0 bases at J, with 15 bases between the two ends. The germline V gene has CDR1 SGHVS and CDR2 FQNEAQ. This CDR3 reads CASSLYLRGASTDTQYF. The CDR3 DNA reads as TGTGCCAGCAGCTTATATTTACGGGGGGCTAGCACAGATACGCAGTATTTT.